These 29 T cell receptor beta chains were all obtained from the same sample, sequenced in a study of blood T cell repertoires in COVID-19. Produced via immunoSEQ multiplex PCR; TCRdb's table is partial and in-frame only. Among approximately 500,000 clones, over 75% were seen once, and the ten largest hold about 2%. Source material: PBMCs or T cells enriched from blood (not recorded which). These receptors all come from a woman aged 40 to 55 who had recovered from COVID-19.

The chain recombines TRBV3-1 (or the pseudogene TRBV3-2) with TRBJ1-1; D is unclear. The CDR3 length is 15 residues. Germline CDR1 is LGHDT and CDR2 is YNNKEL (reference sequence). V dropped 2 bases and J dropped 1 base, with 11 bases sitting between them. In nucleotides, the CDR3 is TGTGCCAGCAGCCAATACCCCTTAGAGAACACTGAAGCTTTCTTT. Translated: CASSQYPLENTEAFF.

With respect to this clone: The junction shows a germline mismatch at one end, possibly a read error. J is TRBJ1-2 and V is TRBV6-5, with 8 bases lining up with TRBD1. The CDR3 contains 13 residues. CDR1 is MNHEY, CDR2 SVGAGI, per germline. DNA for the CDR3: TGTGCCAGCACTTACCAGGGGGCAAATGGCTACACCTTC. It codes for CASTYQGANGYTF.

The rearrangement joins TRBV11-3 to TRBJ2-5; a weak D match, TRBD2 (5 bases). Germline V gene sequence: CDR1 SGHNT, CDR2 YENEEA. The CDR3 has 14 residues. V was pared by 5 bases and J by 5 bases, with 15 bases between. CDR3 region: CASSLRLGDETQYF. The CDR3 coding sequence is TGTGCCAGCAGCCTGCGGCTGGGAGACGAGACCCAGTACTTC.

The genes are TRBV30 and TRBJ1-1, with D possibly matching TRBD1 (5 bases). V was clipped by 6 bases and J by 6 bases, with 14 bases between them. This CDR3 has 12 residues. The germline CDR1 and CDR2 sequences are GTSNPN and SVGIG (reference sequence). The CDR3 region is CACKEGRAEAFF. Here the CDR3 DNA reads TGTGCCTGCAAGGAGGGGAGGGCTGAAGCTTTCTTT. The full variable domain, rest sourced from reference TRBV30 and TRBJ1-1, is SQTIHQWPATLVQPVGSPLSLECTVEGTSNPNLYWYRQAAGRGLQLLFYSVGIGQISSEVPQNLSASRPQDRQFILSSKKLLLSDSGFYLCACKEGRAEAFFGQGTRLTVV.

The rearrangement joins TRBV5-4 to TRBJ2-3; D uncertain. This CDR3 has 13 amino acids. V lost 3 bases to trimming and J lost 1 base, with 6 bases between them. Per the germline V gene, CDR1 is SGHNT and CDR2 is YYREEE (reference sequence). The chain's CDR3 is CASSYRGTDTQYF. The CDR3 coding sequence is TGTGCCAGCAGCTATCGGGGCACAGATACGCAGTATTTT.

This sequence joins TRBV20-1 and TRBJ2-7; D is undetermined. CDR1 is DFQATT, CDR2 SNEGSKA, per germline (reference sequence). The V end was cut by 3 bases, the J end by 6 bases, with 15 bases between. The CDR3 contains 13 residues. CDR3 nucleotides: TGCAGTGCTAGTGTCCCGGTAACTTTCGAGCAGTACTTC. Protein product: CSASVPVTFEQYF.

With respect to this clone: The same CDR3 can be traced to other DNA sequences in this sample. The V and J genes are TRBV18 and TRBJ2-7, with 8 bases fitting TRBD1. This CDR3 has 13 amino acids. Germline V CDR1 and CDR2: KGHSH, LQKENI. Trimming removed 3 bases from V and 3 bases from J; junction bases left unmatched: 1. CDR3: CASSPGTGYEQYF. The CDR3, as DNA: TGTGCCAGCTCACCCGGGACAGGCTACGAGCAGTACTTC.

This clone was counted many times. J is TRBJ2-7 and V is TRBV5-1; a possible D gene is TRBD1 (6 bases). Germline V gene lookup returns CDR1 SGHRS and CDR2 YFSETQ. Trimming removed 4 bases at V and 4 bases at J, with 12 bases between. The CDR3 runs to 13 residues. The CDR3 protein is CASSATRGYEQYF. CDR3 coding DNA: TGCGCCAGCAGCGCGACCAGGGGATACGAGCAGTACTTC.

This sequence joins TRBV5-4 and TRBJ2-7; D not certain. Germline CDR1 and CDR2: SGHNT and YYREEE (reference sequence). Trimming pared 2 bases from V and 5 bases from J, leaving 14 bases between. CDR3 length equals 14 residues. The CDR3 nucleotides are TGTGCCAGCAGCTTCCCGGAGACCCTACACGAGCAGTACTTC. This encodes CASSFPETLHEQYF.

The chain carries TRBV4-2 and TRBJ2-1, with 9 bases matching TRBD2. CDR1 is LGHNA and CDR2 is YNFKEQ in the germline V gene. Germline trimming cut 1 base from V and 4 bases from J; bases unmatched to any gene: 8. This CDR3 contains 17 residues. DNA of the CDR3: TGTGCCAGCAGCCAAGGGCGGGGGGGGACGCTTTACAATGAGCAGTTCTTC. It yields the protein CASSQGRGGTLYNEQFF.

This chain joins TRBV19 and TRBJ2-1; 7 positions match TRBD2. In germline, CDR1 is LNHDA, CDR2 SQIVND (reference sequence). The CDR3 covers 16 residues. V shed 1 base and J 8 bases; nucleotides not matched to a gene: 11. The CDR3 protein is CASSIAASGGGDEQFF. The CDR3 DNA is TGTGCCAGTAGTATAGCTGCTAGCGGCGGTGGAGATGAGCAGTTCTTC. The variable domain in full, with the rest retrieved from reference TRBV19 and TRBJ2-1, is DGGITQSPKYLFRKEGQNVTLSCEQNLNHDAMYWYRQDPGQGLRLIYYSQIVNDFQKGDIAEGYSVSREKKESFPLTVTSAQKNPTAFYLCASSIAASGGGDEQFFGPGTRLTVL.

The V gene is TRBV5-1, the J gene TRBJ1-2; D uncertain. The germline V gene encodes CDR1 SGHRS and CDR2 YFSETQ. The CDR3 spans 14 residues. Deletions cut 1 base from V and 1 base from J, with 8 bases between. In DNA form, the CDR3 reads TGCGCCAGCAGCTTGTCGGGAGTTAACTATGGCTACACCTTC. Translation gives CASSLSGVNYGYTF.

The J gene is TRBJ2-3, the V gene TRBV30; no firm D call. The germline CDR1 and CDR2 sequences are GTSNPN and SVGIG (reference sequence). This CDR3 has 11 residues. V was pared by 2 bases and J by 5 bases, with 5 bases between. The CDR3 spells CAWSSQDTQYF. The DNA for the CDR3 is TGTGCCTGGAGTTCCCAAGATACGCAGTATTTT. Complete variable domain (other parts from reference TRBV30 and TRBJ2-3): SQTIHQWPATLVQPVGSPLSLECTVEGTSNPNLYWYRQAAGRGLQLLFYSVGIGQISSEVPQNLSASRPQDRQFILSSKKLLLSDSGFYLCAWSSQDTQYFGPGTRLTVL.

The chain uses TRBV4-3 and TRBJ2-2; 11 positions agree with TRBD2. Germline-derived CDR1 and CDR2 are LGHNA and YSLEER. This CDR3 has 18 amino acids. Unmatched junction bases numbered 8, after V lost 0 bases and J lost 5 bases. The CDR3 DNA reads TGCGCCAGCAGCCAAGATCCCCCTAGCGGGAGGTCGACCGGGGAGCTGTTTTTT. It yields the protein CASSQDPPSGRSTGELFF.

The chain joins TRBV19 to TRBJ1-2; no clear D gene. CDR3 length: 14 residues. Trimming shortened V by 5 bases and J by 4 bases, and 14 bases separated the two germline ends. The germline V gene encodes CDR1 LNHDA and CDR2 SQIVND (reference sequence). CDR3 DNA: TGTGCCAGTAGTCCCCGCCGCACACCCTATGGCTACACCTTC. Its translation: CASSPRRTPYGYTF.

The chain joins TRBV7-2 to TRBJ2-7, with 7 bases lining up with TRBD1. Germline trimming cut 1 base from V and 1 base from J; bases unmatched to any gene: 13. There are 18 residues in the CDR3. CDR1 is SGHTA and CDR2 is FQGNSA in the germline V gene. The CDR3 nucleotides are TGTGCCAGCAGCTTAGGGCTGGGAAGGGACAGTCTTTCCTACGAGCAGTACTTC. The encoded protein is CASSLGLGRDSLSYEQYF.

The V gene is TRBV24-1, the J gene TRBJ2-1; TRBD2 matches 7 bases. V shed 4 bases, J shed 8 bases, and the junction held 7 bases outside the gene matches. There are 14 residues in the CDR3. Germline CDR1 is KGHDR and CDR2 is SFDVKD. This CDR3 is CATSDPGRGDEQFF. The CDR3 DNA sequence: TGTGCCACCAGTGACCCAGGTCGGGGGGATGAGCAGTTCTTC.

For the CDR3, the DNA is TGTGCCAGCAGCTCAGTGGACAGAAAAGAGACCCAGTACTTC. It codes for CASSSVDRKETQYF. This chain uses TRBV7-9 with TRBJ2-5, with D possibly being TRBD1 (6 bases). The V and J ends lost 4 bases and 3 bases respectively, with 12 bases between them. CDR3 length: 14 amino acids. The germline CDR1 and CDR2 sequences are SEHNR and FQNEAQ (reference sequence).

This chain joins TRBV14 and TRBJ1-2; TRBD1 matches 11 bases. With V trimmed by 6 bases and J by 8 bases, 11 bases remained unmatched. The CDR3 runs 15 residues. Germline CDR1 SGHDN, CDR2 FVKESK. The DNA of the CDR3 is TGTGCCAGCAGGTTACACAGGACAGGGGGCGACGGCTACACCTTC. Its protein product is CASRLHRTGGDGYTF.

This rearrangement joins TRBV29-1 to TRBJ2-7; D is perhaps TRBD2 (5 bases). Germline V gene sequence: CDR1 SQVTM, CDR2 ANQGSEA. CDR3 length equals 10 residues. Trimming cost V 5 bases and J 9 bases, with 11 bases left between them. The CDR3 DNA reads TGCAGCGTTCTGGACTCCGGGCAGTACTTC. Its protein is CSVLDSGQYF.

The rearrangement links TRBV16 to TRBJ2-1, with D perhaps TRBD1 (6 bases). V was cut by 6 bases and J by 0 bases, with 9 bases left in between. Germline loops: CDR1 KGHSY, CDR2 FQNENV. The CDR3 is made up of 14 amino acids. In DNA, the CDR3 is TGTGCCAGCAGAGGACAGAGCTCCTACAATGAGCAGTTCTTC. It yields the protein CASRGQSSYNEQFF.

This clone was seen only once. The chain combines TRBV2 with TRBJ1-1; TRBD1 is a possible D gene (5 bases). This CDR3 spans 13 amino acids. Germline CDR1 and CDR2: SNHLY and FYNNEI. Trimming pared 7 bases from V and 3 bases from J, leaving 12 bases between. Written as DNA, the CDR3 is TGTGCCAGCACCCAGGGTACGGACACTGAAGCTTTCTTT. Encoded protein: CASTQGTDTEAFF.

CDR3 residues: CSVGPSLATDTQYF. The CDR3 bases are TGCAGCGTTGGGCCCTCTTTGGCTACAGATACGCAGTATTTT. The V and J genes are TRBV29-1 and TRBJ2-3, with D uncertain. Trimming took off 4 bases at V and 3 bases at J, with 14 bases between the two ends. Germline CDR1 is SQVTM and CDR2 is ANQGSEA. This CDR3 region has 14 residues.

The chain recombines TRBV4-3 with TRBJ2-3, with D unresolved. CDR3 length equals 18 residues. Trimming pared 4 bases from V and 0 bases from J, leaving 20 bases between. Germline lookup yields CDR1 LGHNA and CDR2 YSLEER. In DNA form, the CDR3 reads TGCGCCAGCAGCCGCGCCAGGCCACAAGAAATTAGCACAGATACGCAGTATTTT. It yields the protein CASSRARPQEISTDTQYF.

This rearrangement joins TRBV9 to TRBJ1-2; possibly TRBD1 for D (5 bases). This CDR3 spans 17 amino acids. The V end was cut by 3 bases, the J end by 0 bases, with 18 bases between. The V gene's germline CDR1 is SGDLS and CDR2 YYNGEE. CDR3 sequence: CASSDPLGGASNYGYTF. In DNA form, the CDR3 reads TGTGCCAGCAGCGACCCCCTGGGAGGGGCCTCTAACTATGGCTACACCTTC.

The CDR3 region has the DNA TGTGCCAGCACTCAGCGCCTGGGCACTGAAGCTTTCTTT. Amino acid sequence: CASTQRLGTEAFF. This chain joins TRBV6-5 and TRBJ1-1; the D is unclear. The germline V gene encodes CDR1 MNHEY and CDR2 SVGAGI. The germline V and J ends were trimmed by 7 bases and 4 bases, with 13 bases remaining between them. The CDR3 has 13 residues.

This clone occurred once. J is TRBJ2-2 and V is TRBV30; 7 bases fit TRBD2. CDR3 size: 13 residues. The V and J ends lost 2 bases and 4 bases, in that order; junction bases with no gene match: 1. Looked up from germline, CDR1 is GTSNPN and CDR2 is SVGIG (reference sequence). DNA for the CDR3: TGTGCCTGGAGTACTAGCGCCACCGGGGAGCTGTTTTTT. It codes for CAWSTSATGELFF.

This clone has just a few counts. The J gene is TRBJ1-3, the V gene TRBV19, with D unresolved. This CDR3 has 13 residues. The germline V gene encodes CDR1 LNHDA and CDR2 SQIVND (reference sequence). Trimming took 7 bases from V and 8 from J, leaving 15 bases between them. CDR3 amino acids: CASTPEGVYTIYF. CDR3 coding DNA: TGTGCCAGTACCCCGGAAGGAGTTTACACCATATATTTT.

The chain is built from TRBV4-2 and TRBJ1-2, with 8 bases that match TRBD1. This CDR3 is 16 amino acids long. V lost 0 bases, J lost 4 bases, and 7 bases stayed unmatched. Germline loops: CDR1 LGHNA, CDR2 YNFKEQ. The CDR3 protein is CASSQDPGQDPYGYTF. CDR3 DNA: TGTGCCAGCAGCCAAGATCCGGGACAGGACCCCTATGGCTACACCTTC.